These 20 T cell receptor beta chains were sequenced from one sample in a study of cytomegalovirus exposure and HLA in healthy donors. A multiplex PCR was run with 60 Vbeta primers and 13 Jbeta primers. This table comes from immunoSEQ multiplex PCR, and its TCRdb copy is limited to in-frame clones, with some not included. The repertoire holds about 190,000 clones, with roughly three quarters as singletons. Sample: PBMCs. The receptors were gathered from a woman in her fifties or sixties in good health and CMV-seronegative.

This clone was counted a few times. The V gene is TRBV7-2, the J gene TRBJ2-3; a possible D gene is TRBD2 (5 bases). With 4 bases removed from V and 4 bases from J, the gap between germline ends came to 21 bases. Per germline, CDR1 SGHTA and CDR2 FQGNSA. This CDR3 region has 17 residues. The DNA for the CDR3 is TGTGCCAGCAGCTCCGACCGGCTAGCACGGAGGCCAGATACGCAGTATTTT. It codes for CASSSDRLARRPDTQYF.

The sample holds a few counts of this clone. V and J are TRBV2 and TRBJ1-6, with 7 bases lining up with TRBD1. The germline V gene encodes CDR1 SNHLY and CDR2 FYNNEI. This CDR3 spans 13 amino acids. V trimming: 6 bases; J trimming: 7 bases; junction bases outside the gene matches: 3. CDR3 residues: CASRGQPNSPLHF. Here the CDR3 DNA reads TGTGCCAGCAGGGGACAGCCAAATTCACCCCTCCACTTT.

The chain employs TRBV19 and TRBJ1-3; 7 bases line up with TRBD1. The CDR3 totals 14 residues. CDR1 and CDR2 from the germline V gene are LNHDA and SQIVND (reference sequence). With 7 bases clipped from V and 5 bases from J, the junction kept 8 bases outside the gene matches. The CDR3 sequence: CASNKDRARNTIYF. The CDR3, as DNA: TGTGCCAGTAACAAAGACAGGGCGAGAAACACCATATATTTT. Full variable domain (outside the CDR3, taken from reference TRBV19 and TRBJ1-3): DGGITQSPKYLFRKEGQNVTLSCEQNLNHDAMYWYRQDPGQGLRLIYYSQIVNDFQKGDIAEGYSVSREKKESFPLTVTSAQKNPTAFYLCASNKDRARNTIYFGEGSWLTVV.

CDR3 loop: CASSQRDNEQFF. The DNA for the CDR3 is TGTGCCAGCAGCCAACGGGACAATGAGCAGTTCTTC. The chain employs TRBV4-2 and TRBJ2-1; D unresolved. The CDR3 runs to 12 residues. V lost 2 bases and J 5 bases, leaving 4 bases between the germline ends. Germline V gene data show CDR1 as LGHNA and CDR2 as YNFKEQ.

J is TRBJ1-3 and V is TRBV5-4, with D tentatively TRBD1 (5 bases). The germline V and J ends were trimmed by 1 base and 8 bases, with 7 bases remaining between them. Looked up from germline, CDR1 is SGHNT and CDR2 is YYREEE (reference sequence). CDR3 size: 12 residues. In DNA, the CDR3 is TGTGCCAGCAGCTTGCCGGGGGACACCATATATTTT. This translates into CASSLPGDTIYF.

This clone was observed once. The chain carries TRBV7-6 and TRBJ2-1; maybe TRBD2 (6 bases). V lost 2 bases, J lost 4 bases, and 15 bases lay in between. In germline, CDR1 is SGHVS, CDR2 FNYEAQ. The CDR3 runs 16 residues. In DNA form, the CDR3 reads TGTGCCAGCAGCTTAAAGGTGGGAGGTCCATACAATGAGCAGTTCTTC. This translates into CASSLKVGGPYNEQFF.

The V call is TRBV9, the J call TRBJ2-7, with D perhaps matching TRBD1 (6 bases). Germline-derived CDR1 and CDR2 are SGDLS and YYNGEE. The CDR3 is made up of 15 amino acids. The V gene lost 4 bases and the J gene lost 2 bases, with 16 bases spanning the gap. CDR3 protein: CASSPFPDSPYEQYF. As DNA, the CDR3 is TGTGCCAGCAGCCCGTTCCCGGACAGTCCCTACGAGCAGTACTTC.

This chain links TRBV6-6 with TRBJ1-6, with 7 bases matching TRBD1. This CDR3 has 15 residues. Trimming removed 4 bases from V and 5 bases from J; junction bases left unmatched: 5. CDR1 is MNHNY, CDR2 SVGAGI, per germline (reference sequence). CDR3 sequence reads: CASSSPTGHNSPLHF. Here the CDR3 DNA reads TGTGCCAGCAGTTCCCCGACAGGGCATAATTCACCCCTCCACTTT.

This chain connects TRBV5-4 to TRBJ2-3; TRBD1 matches 7 bases. J was trimmed by 2 bases and V by 7 bases; bases with no gene match: 10. The CDR3 totals 15 residues. Germline CDR1 SGHNT, CDR2 YYREEE (reference sequence). The CDR3 region is CASSSYRGHTDTQYF. The CDR3 DNA follows: TGTGCCAGCTCATCATACAGGGGCCACACAGATACGCAGTATTTT.

The chain's CDR3 is CASSPLSAEPYGYTF. The CDR3 coding sequence is TGTGCCAGCTCACCTCTCTCCGCGGAACCCTATGGCTACACCTTC. The chain links TRBV18 to TRBJ1-2; D not certain. Germline V gives CDR1 KGHSH, CDR2 LQKENI. The CDR3 loop spans 15 amino acids. V was pared by 3 bases and J by 4 bases, with 15 bases between.

CDR3 amino acids: CASRKAGSFYEQYF. As DNA, the CDR3 is TGTGCCAGCCGCAAAGCGGGTTCTTTCTACGAGCAGTACTTC. The gene calls are TRBV27 and TRBJ2-7; D is possibly TRBD2 (6 bases). CDR1 is MNHEY, CDR2 SMNVEV, per germline (reference sequence). This CDR3 spans 14 amino acids. V was trimmed by 8 bases and J by 3 bases, leaving 17 bases between them.

Note on this clone: A junction end diverges from the germline sequence, so it may reflect a read error. The sample carries other DNA sequences with the same CDR3. This chain connects TRBV7-9 to TRBJ1-2; no clear D. The CDR3 spans 11 residues. CDR1 is SEHNR, CDR2 FQNEAQ, per germline (reference sequence). CDR3 nucleotides: TGCGCCAGCAGCTCCGCCCGGGGCTACACCTTC. Protein sequence: CASSSARGYTF.

This clone has only a few counts. V usage is TRBV2 and J usage is TRBJ1-2; 9 nucleotides align to TRBD1. The CDR3 consists of 15 residues. Unmatched junction bases numbered 4, after V lost 2 bases and J lost 3 bases. The germline V gene has CDR1 SNHLY and CDR2 FYNNEI. The CDR3 DNA reads TGTGCCAGCAGTGAATCCCGGGACAGGGACTATGGCTACACCTTC. This translates into CASSESRDRDYGYTF.

The chain employs TRBV6-4 and TRBJ2-7, with TRBD1 matching 8 bases. V was clipped by 1 base and J by 0 bases; unmatched bases: 26. This CDR3 comprises 23 residues. Germline CDR1 reads MRHNA; CDR2 reads SNTAGT. The CDR3 bases are TGTGCCAGCAGTGACTGCGTCCTCTCCCCCCACGGGACAGGCTCCTTAAGCTCCTACGAGCAGTACTTC. This translates into CASSDCVLSPHGTGSLSSYEQYF.

The chain joins TRBV7-8 to TRBJ2-1, with D possibly TRBD1 on 6 matching bases. Trimming shortened V by 1 base and J by 8 bases, and 27 bases separated the two germline ends. CDR3 length: 19 amino acids. Germline values: CDR1 SGHVS, CDR2 FQNEAQ. The CDR3 spells CASSLVSRTGHLPRDEQFF. In DNA, the CDR3 is TGTGCCAGCAGCTTAGTCAGTCGTACAGGGCATTTGCCTCGGGATGAGCAGTTCTTC.

This rearrangement joins TRBV7-2 to TRBJ1-3; 8 positions agree with TRBD1. This CDR3 region has 13 residues. V lost 8 bases to trimming and J lost 3 bases; unmatched junction nucleotides: 3. In germline, CDR1 is SGHTA, CDR2 FQGNSA. The DNA of the CDR3 is TGTGCCAGCCGCAGGGGGCTTGGAAACACCATATATTTT. Translating gives CASRRGLGNTIYF.

The rearrangement joins TRBV9 to TRBJ1-1, with 8 bases lining up with TRBD1. The J segment lost 4 bases and the V segment lost 4 bases, leaving 6 bases of the junction unmatched. CDR3 length: 14 amino acids. The germline gives CDR1 SGDLS, CDR2 YYNGEE. For the CDR3, the DNA is TGTGCCAGCAGCCTCACACAGGGGGGCACTGAAGCTTTCTTT. It translates to CASSLTQGGTEAFF.

The V and J genes are TRBV19 and TRBJ1-1; D remains unclear. The CDR3 spans 13 residues. The germline V gene has CDR1 LNHDA and CDR2 SQIVND (reference sequence). Trimming removed 4 bases from V and 1 base from J, with 7 bases in between. The CDR3 region is CASSTRENTEAFF. Here the CDR3 DNA reads TGTGCCAGTAGTACGAGAGAGAACACTGAAGCTTTCTTT.

This chain uses TRBV6-5 with TRBJ2-5, with a weak D call TRBD2 (6 bases). Germline CDR1 is MNHEY and CDR2 is SVGAGI. Trimming shortened V by 2 bases and J by 5 bases, and 15 bases separated the two germline ends. This CDR3 is 15 amino acids long. The chain's CDR3 is CASSYRWGVPETQYF. Here the CDR3 DNA reads TGTGCCAGCAGTTACCGTTGGGGGGTTCCGGAGACCCAGTACTTC.

This chain links TRBV18 with TRBJ1-5; D uncertain. This CDR3 contains 14 residues. The germline gives CDR1 KGHSH, CDR2 LQKENI. The V end was cut by 2 bases, the J end by 4 bases, with 9 bases between. The CDR3 DNA reads as TGTGCCAGCTCACCAAGAGGAACTAATCAGCCCCAGCATTTT. It specifies CASSPRGTNQPQHF.